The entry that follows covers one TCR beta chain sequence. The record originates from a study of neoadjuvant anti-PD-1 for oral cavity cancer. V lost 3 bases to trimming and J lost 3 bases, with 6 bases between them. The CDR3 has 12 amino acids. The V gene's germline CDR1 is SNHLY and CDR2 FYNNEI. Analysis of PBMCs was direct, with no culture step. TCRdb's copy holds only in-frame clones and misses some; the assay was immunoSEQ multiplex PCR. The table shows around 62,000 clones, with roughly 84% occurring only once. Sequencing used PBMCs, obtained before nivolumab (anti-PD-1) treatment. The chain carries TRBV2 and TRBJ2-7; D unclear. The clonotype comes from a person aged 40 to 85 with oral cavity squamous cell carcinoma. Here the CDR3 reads CASSEYSYEQYF. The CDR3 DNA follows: TGTGCCAGCAGTGAGTATAGCTACGAGCAGTACTTC.